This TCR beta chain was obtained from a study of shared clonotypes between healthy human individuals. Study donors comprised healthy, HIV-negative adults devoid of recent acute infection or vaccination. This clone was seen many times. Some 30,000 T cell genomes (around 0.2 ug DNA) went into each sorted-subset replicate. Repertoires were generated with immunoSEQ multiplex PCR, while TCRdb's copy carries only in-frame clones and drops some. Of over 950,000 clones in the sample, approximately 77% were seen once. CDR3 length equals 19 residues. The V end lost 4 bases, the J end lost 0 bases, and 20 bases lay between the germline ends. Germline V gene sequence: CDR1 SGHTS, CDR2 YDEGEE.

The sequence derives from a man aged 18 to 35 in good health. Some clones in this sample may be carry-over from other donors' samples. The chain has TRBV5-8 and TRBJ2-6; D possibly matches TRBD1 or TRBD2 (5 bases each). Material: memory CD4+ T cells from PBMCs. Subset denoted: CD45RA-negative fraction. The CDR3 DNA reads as TGTGCCAGCAGCCTAACCACAGGAGGCCTCTACTCTGGGGCCAACGTCCTGACTTTC. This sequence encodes CASSLTTGGLYSGANVLTF.